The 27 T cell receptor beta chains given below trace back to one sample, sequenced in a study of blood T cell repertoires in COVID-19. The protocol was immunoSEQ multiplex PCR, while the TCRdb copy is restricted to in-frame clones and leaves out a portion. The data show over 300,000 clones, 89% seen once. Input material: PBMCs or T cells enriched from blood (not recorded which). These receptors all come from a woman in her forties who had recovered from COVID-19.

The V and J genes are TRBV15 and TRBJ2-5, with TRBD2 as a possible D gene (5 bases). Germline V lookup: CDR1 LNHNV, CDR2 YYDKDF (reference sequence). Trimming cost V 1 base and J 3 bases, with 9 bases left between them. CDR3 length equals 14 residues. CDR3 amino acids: CATSRATSKETQYF. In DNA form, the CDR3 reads TGTGCCACCAGCAGAGCTACTAGTAAAGAGACCCAGTACTTC.

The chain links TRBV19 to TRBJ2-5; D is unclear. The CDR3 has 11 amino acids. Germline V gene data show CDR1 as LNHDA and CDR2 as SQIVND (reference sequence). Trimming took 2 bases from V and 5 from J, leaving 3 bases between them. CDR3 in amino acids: CASSISETQYF. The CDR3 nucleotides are TGTGCCAGTAGTATATCGGAGACCCAGTACTTC.

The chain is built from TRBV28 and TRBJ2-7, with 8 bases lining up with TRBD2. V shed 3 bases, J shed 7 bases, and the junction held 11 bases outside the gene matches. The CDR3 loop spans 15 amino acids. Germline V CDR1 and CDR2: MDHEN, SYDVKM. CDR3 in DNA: TGTGCCAGCAGTTTTTGGGCTAGCGGGCTCATTGAGCAGTACTTC. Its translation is CASSFWASGLIEQYF.

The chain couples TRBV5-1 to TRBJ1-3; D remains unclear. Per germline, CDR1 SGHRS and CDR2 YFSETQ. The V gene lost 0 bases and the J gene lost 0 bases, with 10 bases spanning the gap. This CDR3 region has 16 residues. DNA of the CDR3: TGCGCCAGCAGCTTGGACGGAGCTTACTCTGGAAACACCATATATTTT. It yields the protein CASSLDGAYSGNTIYF.

The CDR3 nucleotides read TGTGCCAGCAGCCCCGACAGGTTAGCTGAAGCTTTCTTT. Translation: CASSPDRLAEAFF. This sequence joins TRBV6-5 and TRBJ1-1; the D gene is possibly TRBD1 (6 bases). In germline, CDR1 is MNHEY, CDR2 SVGAGI. The CDR3 has 13 amino acids. Trimming took off 6 bases at V and 6 bases at J, with 14 bases between the two ends.

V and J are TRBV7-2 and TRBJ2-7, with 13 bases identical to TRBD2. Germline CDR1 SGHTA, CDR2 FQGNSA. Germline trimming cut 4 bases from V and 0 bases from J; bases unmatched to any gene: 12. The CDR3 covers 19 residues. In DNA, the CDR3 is TGTGCCAGCAGCTCGCGCTACGGGACTAGCGGGGCTAGCTCCTACGAGCAGTACTTC. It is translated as CASSSRYGTSGASSYEQYF.

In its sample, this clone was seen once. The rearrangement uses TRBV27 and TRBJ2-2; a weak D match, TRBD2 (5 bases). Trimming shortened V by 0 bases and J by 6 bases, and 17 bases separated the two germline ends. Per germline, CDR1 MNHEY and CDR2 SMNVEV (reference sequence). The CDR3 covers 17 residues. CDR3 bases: TGTGCCAGCAGTTTATCTTATCTGGGCCCCGGGGCCGGGGAGCTGTTTTTT. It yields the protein CASSLSYLGPGAGELFF.

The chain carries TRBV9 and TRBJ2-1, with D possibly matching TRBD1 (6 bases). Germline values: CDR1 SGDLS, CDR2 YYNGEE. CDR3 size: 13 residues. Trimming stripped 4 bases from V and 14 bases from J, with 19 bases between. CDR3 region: CASSLRDTKGKFF. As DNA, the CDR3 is TGTGCCAGCAGCTTACGGGACACTAAAGGGAAGTTCTTC.

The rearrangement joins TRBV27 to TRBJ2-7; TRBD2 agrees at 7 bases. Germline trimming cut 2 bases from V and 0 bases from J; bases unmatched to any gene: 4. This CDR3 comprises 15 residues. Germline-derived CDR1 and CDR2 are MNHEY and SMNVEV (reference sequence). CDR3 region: CASSLVGGSSYEQYF. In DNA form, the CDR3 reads TGTGCCAGCAGTTTAGTCGGCGGGAGCTCCTACGAGCAGTACTTC.

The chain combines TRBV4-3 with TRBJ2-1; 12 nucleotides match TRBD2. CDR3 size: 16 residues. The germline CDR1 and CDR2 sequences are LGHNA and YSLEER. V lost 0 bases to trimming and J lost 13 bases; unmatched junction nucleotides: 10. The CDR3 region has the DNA TGCGCCAGCAGCCAAGATCTAGGGCTAGCGGGGGGGAGCCAGTTCTTC. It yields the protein CASSQDLGLAGGSQFF.

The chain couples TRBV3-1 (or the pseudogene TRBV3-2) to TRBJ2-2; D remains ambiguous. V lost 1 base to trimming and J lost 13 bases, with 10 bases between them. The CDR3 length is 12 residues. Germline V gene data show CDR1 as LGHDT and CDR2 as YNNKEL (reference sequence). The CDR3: CASSQVPGALFF. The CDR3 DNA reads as TGTGCCAGCAGCCAAGTCCCGGGTGCGCTGTTTTTT.

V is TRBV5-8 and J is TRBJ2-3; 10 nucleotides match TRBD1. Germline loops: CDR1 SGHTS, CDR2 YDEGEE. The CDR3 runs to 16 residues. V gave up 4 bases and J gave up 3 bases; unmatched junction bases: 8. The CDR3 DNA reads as TGTGCCAGCAGCCTGATCGGGACAGGGGTTACAGATACGCAGTATTTT. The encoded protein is CASSLIGTGVTDTQYF. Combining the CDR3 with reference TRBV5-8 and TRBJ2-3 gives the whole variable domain EAGVTQSPTHLIKTRGQQATLRCSPISGHTSVYWYQQALGLGLQFLLWYDEGEERNRGNFPPRFSGRQFPNYSSELNVNALELEDSALYLCASSLIGTGVTDTQYFGPGTRLTVL.

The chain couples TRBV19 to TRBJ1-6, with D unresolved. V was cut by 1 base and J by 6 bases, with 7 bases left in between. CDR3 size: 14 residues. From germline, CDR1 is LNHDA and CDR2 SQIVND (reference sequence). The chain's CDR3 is CASSIGEANSPLHF. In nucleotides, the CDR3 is TGTGCCAGTAGTATAGGGGAGGCTAATTCACCCCTCCACTTT.

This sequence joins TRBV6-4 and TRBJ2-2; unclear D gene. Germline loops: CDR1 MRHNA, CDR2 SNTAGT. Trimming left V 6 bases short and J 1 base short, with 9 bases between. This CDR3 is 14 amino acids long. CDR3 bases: TGTGCCAGCAGCGCTGGCAGGAACACCGGGGAGCTGTTTTTT. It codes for CASSAGRNTGELFF.

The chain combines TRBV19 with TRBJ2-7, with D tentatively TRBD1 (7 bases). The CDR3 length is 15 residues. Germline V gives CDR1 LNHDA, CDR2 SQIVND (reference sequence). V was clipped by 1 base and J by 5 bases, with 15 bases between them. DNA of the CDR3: TGTGCCAGTAGTATAGGAGCAGGGGGGTACGACGAGCAGTACTTC. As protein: CASSIGAGGYDEQYF.

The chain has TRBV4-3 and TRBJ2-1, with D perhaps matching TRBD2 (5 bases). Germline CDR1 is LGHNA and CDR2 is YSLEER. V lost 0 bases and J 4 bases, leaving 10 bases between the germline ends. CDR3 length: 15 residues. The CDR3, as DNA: TGCGCCAGCAGCCAAGACCTGGGGAGATACAATGAGCAGTTCTTC. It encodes CASSQDLGRYNEQFF.

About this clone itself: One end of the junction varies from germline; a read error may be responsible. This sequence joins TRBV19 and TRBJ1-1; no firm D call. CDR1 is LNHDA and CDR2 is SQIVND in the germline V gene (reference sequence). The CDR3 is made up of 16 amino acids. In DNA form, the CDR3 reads TGTGCCAGTAGTACTGGCCTCTTGGCGGAGAACTCTGAAGCTTTCTTT. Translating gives CASSTGLLAENSEAFF.

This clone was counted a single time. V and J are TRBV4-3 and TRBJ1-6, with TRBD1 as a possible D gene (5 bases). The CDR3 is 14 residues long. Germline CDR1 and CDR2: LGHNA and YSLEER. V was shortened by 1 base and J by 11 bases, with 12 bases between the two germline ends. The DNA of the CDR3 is TGCGCCAGCAGCCAAGGATGGGGCCAGACACCCCTCCACTTT. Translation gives CASSQGWGQTPLHF.

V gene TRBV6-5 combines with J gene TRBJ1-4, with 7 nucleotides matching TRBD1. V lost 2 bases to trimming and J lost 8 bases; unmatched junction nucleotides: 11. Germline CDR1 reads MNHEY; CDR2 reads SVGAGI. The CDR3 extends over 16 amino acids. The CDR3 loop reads CASSYGFGRDSEKLFF. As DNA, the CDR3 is TGTGCCAGCAGTTACGGTTTTGGAAGGGACAGCGAAAAACTGTTTTTT.

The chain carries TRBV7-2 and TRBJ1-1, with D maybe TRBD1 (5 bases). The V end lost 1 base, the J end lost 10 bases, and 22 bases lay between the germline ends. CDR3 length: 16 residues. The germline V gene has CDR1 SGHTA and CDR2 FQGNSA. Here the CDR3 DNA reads TGTGCCAGCAGCTTAGATAGTTTAGGGCCGGGGGGATCAGCTTTCTTT. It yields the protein CASSLDSLGPGGSAFF.

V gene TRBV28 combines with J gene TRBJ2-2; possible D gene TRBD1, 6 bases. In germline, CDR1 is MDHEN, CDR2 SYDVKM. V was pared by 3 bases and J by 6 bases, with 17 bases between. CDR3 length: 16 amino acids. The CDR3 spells CASSLESGAVSGELFF. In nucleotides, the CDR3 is TGTGCCAGCAGTTTGGAGTCAGGGGCGGTCTCCGGGGAGCTGTTTTTT.

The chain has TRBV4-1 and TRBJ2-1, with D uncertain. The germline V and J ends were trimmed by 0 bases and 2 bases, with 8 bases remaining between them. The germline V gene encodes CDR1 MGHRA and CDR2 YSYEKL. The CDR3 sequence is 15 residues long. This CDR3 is CASSQDLTPYNEQFF. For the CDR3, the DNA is TGCGCCAGCAGCCAAGATCTTACACCCTACAATGAGCAGTTCTTC.

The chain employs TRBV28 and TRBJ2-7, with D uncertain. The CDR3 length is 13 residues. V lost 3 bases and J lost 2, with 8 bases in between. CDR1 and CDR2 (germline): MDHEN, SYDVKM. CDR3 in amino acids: CASSFTATYEQYF. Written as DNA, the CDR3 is TGTGCCAGCAGTTTTACAGCTACCTACGAGCAGTACTTC.

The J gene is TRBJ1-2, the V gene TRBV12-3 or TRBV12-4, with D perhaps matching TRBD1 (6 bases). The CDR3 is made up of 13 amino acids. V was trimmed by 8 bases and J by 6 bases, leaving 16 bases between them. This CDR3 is CASASPGGHGYTF. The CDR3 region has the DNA TGTGCCAGCGCCTCCCCGGGGGGGCATGGCTACACCTTC.

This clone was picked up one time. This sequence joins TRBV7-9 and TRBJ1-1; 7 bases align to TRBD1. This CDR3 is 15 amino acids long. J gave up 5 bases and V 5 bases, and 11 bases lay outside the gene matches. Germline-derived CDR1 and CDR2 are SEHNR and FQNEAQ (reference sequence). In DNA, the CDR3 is TGTGCCAGCAGCCAGGGGGTCGGGGGTTGGACTGAAGCTTTCTTT. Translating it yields CASSQGVGGWTEAFF.

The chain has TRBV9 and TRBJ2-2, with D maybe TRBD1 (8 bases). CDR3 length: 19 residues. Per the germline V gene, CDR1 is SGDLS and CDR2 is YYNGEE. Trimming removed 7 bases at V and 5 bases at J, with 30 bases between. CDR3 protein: CASSVTFVQGGLGTGELFF. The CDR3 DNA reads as TGTGCCAGCTCCGTCACGTTTGTACAGGGGGGGCTCGGAACCGGGGAGCTGTTTTTT.

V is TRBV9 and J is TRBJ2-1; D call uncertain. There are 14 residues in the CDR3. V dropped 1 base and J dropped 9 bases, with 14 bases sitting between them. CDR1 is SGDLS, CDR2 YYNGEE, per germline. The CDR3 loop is CASSVRLERSEQFF. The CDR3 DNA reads TGTGCCAGCAGCGTACGGTTGGAGCGTAGTGAGCAGTTCTTC.